The rows below give T cell receptor beta chains drawn from one sample of a study of blood T cells in healthy people across ages. TCRdb processed the 5' RACE reads anew with MiXCR; each CDR3 protein has one entry. Among some 1.5 million distinct CDR3 sequences listed, 28% were seen once. Specimen: blood. The receptors were sampled from a woman under 40 in good health. Each CDR3 is given with its conserved first and last residue. The D gene is left open where the match is weak. Size values are once, few and many counts, or a class for expanded clones, and some rows have none.

>NA|NA|TRBJ2-1|TRBV7-2
TGTGCCAGCAGCGTCATGTGGGGGGATAACAATGAGCAGTTCTTC
CASSVMWGDNNEQFF
>NA|few|TRBJ1-2|TRBV25-1
TGTGCCAGCAGTGGGGAACGGAGTTTTTATGGCTACACCTTC
CASSGERSFYGYTF
>NA|NA|TRBJ1-1|TRBV29-1
TGCAGCTCCTCCGGGACGTCGAACACTGAAGCTTTCTTT
CSSSGTSNTEAFF
>NA|few|TRBJ2-3|TRBV4-3
TGCGCCAGCAGCCAAGCCCGTGGAGGGGCTAGCACAGATACGCAGTATTTT
CASSQARGGASTDTQYF
>TRBD2|few|TRBJ2-1|TRBV4-1
TGCGCCAGCAGCCAAGATGCGACTAGCGGGAGGAATGAGCAGTTCTTC
CASSQDATSGRNEQFF
>NA|NA|TRBJ2-5|TRBV6-5
TGTGCCGGCAATTACGAGCAGGGGACCCAGTACTTC
CAGNYEQGTQYF
>NA|NA|TRBJ1-1|TRBV29-1
TGCAGCTACCGAGACATCTTGAACACTGAAGCTTTCTTT
CSYRDILNTEAFF
>NA|few|TRBJ2-7|TRBV15
TGTGCCACCAGCAGGGCCCAAGACGAGCAGTACTTC
CATSRAQDEQYF
>NA|NA|TRBJ2-1|TRBV11-2
TGTGCCAGCAGCGCAATGGTGGGTGGCAATGAGCAGTTCTTC
CASSAMVGGNEQFF
>TRBD2|NA|TRBJ2-3|TRBV5-1
TGCGCCAGCAGCTTGGGGCAGCGGGGGGGAGATACGCAGTATTTT
CASSLGQRGGDTQYF
>NA|once|TRBJ1-1|TRBV6-6
TGTGCCAGCAGTGAGCGTGGCGTGGCCCCAACTGAAGCTTTCTTT
CASSERGVAPTEAFF
>NA|NA|TRBJ1-5|TRBV24-1
TGTGCCACCAGTGACGGTATAAGCCAGCCCCAGCATTTT
CATSDGISQPQHF
>NA|few|TRBJ2-1|TRBV10-1
TGCGCCAGCAGTGAGTCGGGTGGGGGGGCTTCCTACAATGAGCAGTTCTTC
CASSESGGGASYNEQFF
>NA|NA|TRBJ1-1|TRBV4-3
TGCGCCAGCAGTCAAAAAGCCCCCAGCAGCACTGAAGCTTTCTTT
CASSQKAPSSTEAFF
>TRBD2|NA|TRBJ2-3|TRBV5-5
TGTGCCAGCATCCCCCAAGCGGGGGTCCCAGATACGCAGTATTTT
CASIPQAGVPDTQYF
>NA|NA|TRBJ1-5|TRBV20-1
TGCAGTGCTAGGTGGAGCCCAAATCAGCCCCAGCATTTT
CSARWSPNQPQHF
>TRBD2|few|TRBJ2-1|TRBV20-1
TGCAGTGCTACGGTCCCCGCGGGGAGGGTACATGAGCAGTTCTTC
CSATVPAGRVHEQFF
>TRBD2|NA|TRBJ2-5|TRBV12-3/TRBV12-4
TGTGCCAGCAGGCCCAGCGGGAGGTCGCGGGAGACCCAGTACTTC
CASRPSGRSRETQYF
>NA|few|TRBJ2-1|TRBV30
TGTGCCTGGAGTTTCCGGGACGGGCAGTTCTTC
CAWSFRDGQFF
>NA|many|TRBJ1-5|TRBV7-9
TGTGCCAGCAGCCAGGACAGCAATCAGCCCCAGCATTTT
CASSQDSNQPQHF
>NA|NA|TRBJ1-1|TRBV6-6
TGTGCCAGCAGGCAATTTTCAGGGCAGGCTTTCTTT
CASRQFSGQAFF
>NA|NA|TRBJ2-7|TRBV7-2
TGTGCCAGCAGCCCATTAGATGGCGGCTACGAGCAGTACTTC
CASSPLDGGYEQYF
>NA|few|TRBJ2-3|TRBV7-9
TGTGCCAGCACCCCGTCGGATGACACAGATACGCAGTATTTT
CASTPSDDTDTQYF
>TRBD2|NA|TRBJ2-7|TRBV6-4
TGTGCCAGCAGTGAACTAGCGGGAACCGAGCAGTACTTC
CASSELAGTEQYF
>TRBD2|NA|TRBJ2-7|TRBV7-6
TGTGCCAGCAGCTCCGCCCCTAGCGGGAGTTCCTACGAGCAGTACTTC
CASSSAPSGSSYEQYF
>NA|many|TRBJ1-4|TRBV12-3/TRBV12-4
TGTGCCAGCAGGCATTTCCAGGGGCATGAAAAACTGTTTTTT
CASRHFQGHEKLFF